The 21 T cell receptor beta chains below come from one sample, sequenced in a study of T cell changes during pregnancy in multiple sclerosis. Profiling relied on immunoSEQ multiplex PCR, and the TCRdb table lists in-frame clones only, not all of them. This sample has approximately 65,000 clones, with about nine tenths found just once. The sample here was CD4+ T cells from peripheral blood mononuclear cells, taken in the first trimester of pregnancy. All receptors come from a female donor with multiple sclerosis, enrolled in a pregnancy study.

The chain combines TRBV10-3 with TRBJ2-3; D uncertain. V gave up 8 bases and J gave up 2 bases, with 5 bases separating them. The CDR3 spans 11 residues. Looked up from germline, CDR1 is ENHRY and CDR2 is SYGVKD. As DNA, the CDR3 is TGTGCCATCTCAGACACAGATACGCAGTATTTT. Translation gives CAISDTDTQYF.

The chain is built from TRBV4-3 and TRBJ1-2; D ambiguous. Germline assignment: CDR1 LGHNA and CDR2 YSLEER. V lost 0 bases, J lost 1 base, and 9 bases lay in between. The CDR3 is 15 residues long. CDR3 amino acids: CASSQELIRNYGYTF. DNA of the CDR3: TGCGCCAGCAGCCAAGAACTCATTCGTAACTATGGCTACACCTTC.

The rearrangement joins TRBV5-8 to TRBJ1-5; TRBD1 is a possible D gene (5 bases). The V and J ends lost 0 bases and 0 bases respectively, with 7 bases between them. The germline CDR1 and CDR2 sequences are SGHTS and YDEGEE. The CDR3 spans 15 residues. The CDR3 nucleotides are TGTGCCAGCAGCTTGGATCAGGGTAGCAATCAGCCCCAGCATTTT. This gives the protein CASSLDQGSNQPQHF.

The chain combines TRBV5-1 with TRBJ2-1, with 9 bases identical to TRBD2. J lost 4 bases, V lost 0 bases, and 2 bases had no gene match. Germline values: CDR1 SGHRS, CDR2 YFSETQ. The CDR3 runs to 15 residues. CDR3 sequence reads: CASSLVRGGYNEQFF. DNA of the CDR3: TGCGCCAGCAGCTTGGTGCGGGGGGGGTACAATGAGCAGTTCTTC.

This sequence joins TRBV7-3 and TRBJ1-1; 9 bases fit TRBD1. The CDR3 totals 16 residues. Trimming removed 4 bases from V and 1 base from J; junction bases left unmatched: 7. Per the germline V gene, CDR1 is SGHTA and CDR2 is FQGTGA. This CDR3 is CASSSTGGWGNTEAFF. The CDR3 DNA is TGTGCCAGCAGCTCGACAGGGGGTTGGGGGAACACTGAAGCTTTCTTT.

This chain links TRBV18 with TRBJ1-5, with D hard to call. Germline CDR1 KGHSH, CDR2 LQKENI. Trimming removed 0 bases at V and 2 bases at J, with 26 bases between. The CDR3 has 21 amino acids. Here the CDR3 reads CASSPPAAIGRFSQGNQPQHF. DNA for the CDR3: TGTGCCAGCTCACCACCGGCAGCTATAGGAAGGTTCTCGCAGGGCAATCAGCCCCAGCATTTT. Looking up the rest from reference TRBV18 and TRBJ1-5 gives the full variable domain: NAGVMQNPRHLVRRRGQEARLRCSPMKGHSHVYWYRQLPEEGLKFMVYLQKENIIDESGMPKERFSAEFPKEGPSILRIQQVVRGDSAAYFCASSPPAAIGRFSQGNQPQHFGDGTRLSIL.

The chain uses TRBV19 and TRBJ2-4, with 7 bases fitting TRBD1. J lost 2 bases, V lost 5 bases, and 12 bases had no gene match. CDR3 length: 17 amino acids. Germline assignment: CDR1 LNHDA and CDR2 SQIVND (reference sequence). The CDR3 sequence: CASSLPTGLRSKNIQYF. The CDR3, as DNA: TGTGCCAGTAGTTTGCCGACAGGGCTACGTTCCAAAAACATTCAGTACTTC.

CDR3 loop: CASSQESRISYGYTF. The CDR3 DNA reads as TGTGCCAGCAGCCAAGAATCCAGGATCTCTTATGGCTACACCTTC. The chain has TRBV4-2 and TRBJ1-2; D call uncertain. With 0 bases removed from V and 5 bases from J, the gap between germline ends came to 13 bases. The CDR3 extends over 15 amino acids. CDR1 LGHNA and CDR2 YNFKEQ come from the germline V gene.

This chain uses TRBV4-3 with TRBJ2-7; 7 nucleotides line up with TRBD1. This CDR3 comprises 13 residues. CDR1 and CDR2 from the germline V gene are LGHNA and YSLEER. With V trimmed by 6 bases and J by 2 bases, 4 bases remained unmatched. The DNA for the CDR3 is TGCGCCAGCAGTCCGACAGGGACCTACGAGCAGTACTTC. Protein: CASSPTGTYEQYF.

The chain carries TRBV6-5 and TRBJ1-1; possibly TRBD1 for D (5 bases). The CDR3 extends over 15 amino acids. Germline CDR1 is MNHEY and CDR2 is SVGAGI. V was shortened by 0 bases and J by 4 bases, with 12 bases between the two germline ends. For the CDR3, the DNA is TGTGCCAGCAGTTACTCGAACCGGGGGTTCACTGAAGCTTTCTTT. Translating it yields CASSYSNRGFTEAFF.

This chain connects TRBV6-1 to TRBJ1-1, with a possible D match to TRBD1 (5 bases). Trimming left V 6 bases short and J 5 bases short, with 16 bases between. Germline V gene sequence: CDR1 MNHNS, CDR2 SASEGT. CDR3 length: 14 residues. This chain's CDR3 is CASRPDGTGTEAFF. CDR3 DNA: TGTGCCAGCAGACCAGACGGGACTGGGACTGAAGCTTTCTTT.

The rearrangement links TRBV18 to TRBJ1-6; possible D gene TRBD1, 5 bases. This CDR3 contains 17 residues. Looked up from germline, CDR1 is KGHSH and CDR2 is LQKENI. V was clipped by 2 bases and J by 0 bases, with 11 bases between them. CDR3 in DNA: TGTGCCAGCTCACCATGGGGCGCAAACTCCTATAATTCACCCCTCCACTTT. This gives the protein CASSPWGANSYNSPLHF.

V and J are TRBV7-2 and TRBJ2-7; 9 nucleotides agree with TRBD2. Trimming took 5 bases from V and 0 from J; bases not matched to a gene: 8. Germline lookup yields CDR1 SGHTA and CDR2 FQGNSA. There are 16 residues in the CDR3. The CDR3 DNA follows: TGTGCCAGCAGCCGGCGGGCGGGGGGGTCCTCCTACGAGCAGTACTTC. This encodes CASSRRAGGSSYEQYF.

In this sample, this clone turned up once. The chain carries TRBV6-1 and TRBJ2-3; 7 bases are a match to TRBD2. The trim removed 8 bases at V and 4 bases at J, leaving 6 bases unmatched. There are 13 residues in the CDR3. Germline lookup yields CDR1 MNHNS and CDR2 SASEGT. DNA for the CDR3: TGTGCCAGCGGAGGACTAGTGGCAGATACGCAGTATTTT. Its protein is CASGGLVADTQYF.

This chain uses TRBV18 with TRBJ2-2, with D possibly matching TRBD1 (6 bases). The CDR3 runs 13 residues. V lost 6 bases and J 6 bases, leaving 11 bases between the germline ends. Germline V gene lookup returns CDR1 KGHSH and CDR2 LQKENI. This chain's CDR3 is CASSLTGPGELFF. As DNA, the CDR3 is TGTGCCAGCTCGCTTACAGGGCCCGGGGAGCTGTTTTTT.

The chain combines TRBV27 with TRBJ1-4; 8 bases agree with TRBD1. V shed 3 bases, J shed 0 bases, and the junction held 3 bases outside the gene matches. CDR1 MNHEY and CDR2 SMNVEV come from the germline V gene (reference sequence). The CDR3 length is 16 residues. CDR3 in DNA: TGTGCCAGCAGTTTGGGGACAGGTGCAACTAATGAAAAACTGTTTTTT. Translated, it gives CASSLGTGATNEKLFF.

This sequence joins TRBV2 and TRBJ1-5; weak D call: TRBD1 (6 bases). The V gene lost 3 bases and the J gene lost 6 bases, with 12 bases spanning the gap. Looked up from germline, CDR1 is SNHLY and CDR2 is FYNNEI. This CDR3 has 14 amino acids. The CDR3 DNA follows: TGTGCCAGCAGTGAGGGCAGGGGCTCTCAGCCCCAGCATTTT. This encodes CASSEGRGSQPQHF. The full variable domain, completed using reference TRBV2 and TRBJ1-5, is EPEVTQTPSHQVTQMGQEVILRCVPISNHLYFYWYRQILGQKVEFLVSFYNNEISEKSEIFDDQFSVERPDGSNFTLKIRSTKLEDSAMYFCASSEGRGSQPQHFGDGTRLSIL.

The gene calls are TRBV27 and TRBJ1-5; TRBD1 agrees at 8 bases. CDR1 is MNHEY, CDR2 SMNVEV, per germline (reference sequence). V dropped 3 bases and J dropped 5; count of bases not matched to a gene: 6. The CDR3 is 15 residues long. CDR3 loop: CASSFQGAWDQPQHF. The CDR3 DNA reads as TGTGCCAGCAGTTTCCAGGGGGCATGGGATCAGCCCCAGCATTTT.

The chain recombines TRBV7-6 with TRBJ1-2; D is unclear. Trimming cost V 4 bases and J 4 bases, with 10 bases left between them. In germline, CDR1 is SGHVS, CDR2 FNYEAQ. The CDR3 runs 13 residues. As DNA, the CDR3 is TGTGCCAGCAGCTCGGGGTTAATCTATGGCTACACCTTC. Amino acids: CASSSGLIYGYTF.

This clone was recorded once. The chain recombines TRBV7-9 with TRBJ1-1; no clear D. From germline, CDR1 is SEHNR and CDR2 FQNEAQ (reference sequence). Trimming stripped 3 bases from V and 3 bases from J, with 8 bases between. There are 13 residues in the CDR3. CDR3 sequence: CASSFNRDTEAFF. DNA for the CDR3: TGTGCCAGCAGCTTTAACCGGGACACTGAAGCTTTCTTT.

The genes are TRBV6-1 and TRBJ2-3, with D possibly being TRBD1 (6 bases). The CDR3 totals 14 residues. CDR1 and CDR2 (germline): MNHNS, SASEGT. V was clipped by 5 bases and J by 2 bases, with 11 bases between them. For the CDR3, the DNA is TGTGCCAGCAGTTCCGGGACATTCACAGATACGCAGTATTTT. Translated, it gives CASSSGTFTDTQYF.